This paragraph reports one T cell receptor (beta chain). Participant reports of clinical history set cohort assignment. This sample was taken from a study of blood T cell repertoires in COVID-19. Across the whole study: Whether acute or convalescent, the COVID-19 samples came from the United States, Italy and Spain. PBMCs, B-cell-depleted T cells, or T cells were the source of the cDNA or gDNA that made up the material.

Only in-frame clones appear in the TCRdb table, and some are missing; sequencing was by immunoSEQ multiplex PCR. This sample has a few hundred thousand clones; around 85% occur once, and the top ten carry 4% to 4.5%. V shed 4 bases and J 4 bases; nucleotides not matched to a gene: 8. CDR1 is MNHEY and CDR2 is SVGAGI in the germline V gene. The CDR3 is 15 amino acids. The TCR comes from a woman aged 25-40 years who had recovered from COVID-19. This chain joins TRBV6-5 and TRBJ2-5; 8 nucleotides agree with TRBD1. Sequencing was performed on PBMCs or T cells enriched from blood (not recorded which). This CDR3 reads CASSLSSGGTETQYF. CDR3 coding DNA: TGTGCCAGCAGTTTATCCTCAGGGGGCACAGAGACCCAGTACTTC.